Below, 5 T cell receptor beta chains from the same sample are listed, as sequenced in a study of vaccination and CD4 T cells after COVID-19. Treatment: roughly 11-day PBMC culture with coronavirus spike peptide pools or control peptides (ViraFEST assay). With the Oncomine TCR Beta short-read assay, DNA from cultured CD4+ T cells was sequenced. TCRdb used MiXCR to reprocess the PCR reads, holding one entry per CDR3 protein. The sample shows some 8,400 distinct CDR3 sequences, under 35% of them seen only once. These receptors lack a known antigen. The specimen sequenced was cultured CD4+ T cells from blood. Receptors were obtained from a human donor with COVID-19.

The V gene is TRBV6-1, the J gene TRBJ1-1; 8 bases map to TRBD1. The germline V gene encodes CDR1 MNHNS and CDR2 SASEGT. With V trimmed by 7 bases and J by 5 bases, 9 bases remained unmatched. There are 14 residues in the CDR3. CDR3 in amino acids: CASTTDRAGTEAFF. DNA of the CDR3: TGTGCCAGCACCACGGACAGGGCTGGAACTGAAGCTTTCTTT.

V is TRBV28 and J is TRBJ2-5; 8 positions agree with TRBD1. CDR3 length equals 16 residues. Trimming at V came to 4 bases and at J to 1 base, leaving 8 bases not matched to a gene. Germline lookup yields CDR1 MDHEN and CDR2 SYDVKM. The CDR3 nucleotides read TGTGCCAGCAGTTCTCCGGGACAGGCCATCCAAGAGACCCAGTACTTC. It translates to CASSSPGQAIQETQYF.

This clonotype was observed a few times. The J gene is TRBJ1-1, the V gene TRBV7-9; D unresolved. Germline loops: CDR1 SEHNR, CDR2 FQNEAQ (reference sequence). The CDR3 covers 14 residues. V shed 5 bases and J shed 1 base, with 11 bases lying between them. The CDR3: CASSPRGSNTEAFF. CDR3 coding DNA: TGTGCCAGCAGCCCCCGAGGGTCGAACACTGAAGCTTTCTTT.

CDR3 amino acids: CAISDHRDSHEKLFF. Here the CDR3 DNA reads TGTGCCATCAGTGACCACCGGGACAGTCATGAAAAACTGTTTTTT. V is TRBV10-3 and J is TRBJ1-4, with 7 positions matching TRBD1. The germline V gene has CDR1 ENHRY and CDR2 SYGVKD. Germline trimming cut 3 bases from V and 6 bases from J; bases unmatched to any gene: 7. This CDR3 spans 15 amino acids.

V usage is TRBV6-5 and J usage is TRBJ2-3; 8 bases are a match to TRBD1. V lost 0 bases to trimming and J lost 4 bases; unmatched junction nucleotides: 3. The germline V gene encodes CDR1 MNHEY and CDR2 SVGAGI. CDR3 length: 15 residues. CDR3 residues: CASSYSPRGPDTQYF. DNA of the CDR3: TGTGCCAGCAGTTACTCTCCCAGGGGGCCAGATACGCAGTATTTT.